These 10 T cell receptor beta chains share one sample of origin, sequenced in a study of early T cells in non-severe SARS-CoV-2 infection. Each CDR3 protein is one row after TCRdb ran MiXCR on the 5' RACE reads. The sample lists about 46,000 distinct CDR3 sequences; 5% to 6.5% were seen once. Source: whole blood, taken at baseline. The receptors were sampled from an adult who was a healthcare worker with PCR-confirmed SARS-CoV-2 infection or an uninfected control (not recorded which).

The chain employs TRBV29-1 and TRBJ2-3, with D unclear. The CDR3 spans 14 residues. V was pared by 4 bases and J by 0 bases, with 11 bases between. Per germline, CDR1 SQVTM and CDR2 ANQGSEA. Written as DNA, the CDR3 is TGCAGCGTTGTACACTTGTCTAGCACAGATACGCAGTATTTT. It is translated as CSVVHLSSTDTQYF.

Ten or more counts support this clonotype. In DNA form, the CDR3 reads TGCAGTGCTAGGCCTATGGCGACCAACAATGAGCAGTTCTTC. It is translated as CSARPMATNNEQFF. J is TRBJ2-1 and V is TRBV20-1; D uncertain. Germline V gene lookup returns CDR1 DFQATT and CDR2 SNEGSKA (reference sequence). The V end was cut by 3 bases, the J end by 5 bases, with 14 bases between. The CDR3 contains 14 residues.

This clonotype showed up many times. In DNA, the CDR3 is TGCAGCGTTGCTCCACGGACAGGGTCCTACGAGCAGTACTTC. The encoded protein is CSVAPRTGSYEQYF. The rearrangement uses TRBV29-1 and TRBJ2-7, with 8 bases matching TRBD1. Germline CDR1 SQVTM, CDR2 ANQGSEA. This CDR3 is 14 amino acids long. Trimming cost V 4 bases and J 1 base; bases outside gene matches: 6.

This clonotype has at least ten counts. This rearrangement joins TRBV2 to TRBJ2-1; 8 bases agree with TRBD2. CDR1 and CDR2 (germline): SNHLY, FYNNEI. This CDR3 is 16 amino acids long. Losses at the gene ends were 8 bases for V and 2 bases for J; bases not matched to a gene: 11. In DNA form, the CDR3 reads TGTGCCAGCTCCGACCAGTTAGCGGGACCCTACAATGAGCAGTTCTTC. Its protein product is CASSDQLAGPYNEQFF. Drawing the rest from reference TRBV2 and TRBJ2-1, the complete variable domain is EPEVTQTPSHQVTQMGQEVILRCVPISNHLYFYWYRQILGQKVEFLVSFYNNEISEKSEIFDDQFSVERPDGSNFTLKIRSTKLEDSAMYFCASSDQLAGPYNEQFFGPGTRLTVL.

The sample holds many counts of this clonotype. The rearrangement joins TRBV30 to TRBJ2-7, with D possibly TRBD2 on 5 matching bases. V was cut by 0 bases and J by 6 bases, with 12 bases left in between. The CDR3 runs 13 residues. Germline-derived CDR1 and CDR2 are GTSNPN and SVGIG (reference sequence). Here the CDR3 reads CAWSVREAVEQYF. As DNA, the CDR3 is TGTGCCTGGAGTGTACGGGAAGCGGTCGAGCAGTACTTC.

This clonotype was seen repeatedly, ten times or more. The junction and the germline gene differ at one end; a read error may be behind it. V is TRBV18 and J is TRBJ2-1; the match to TRBD1 covers 7 bases. The CDR3 extends over 16 amino acids. Germline loops: CDR1 KGHSH, CDR2 LQKENI. CDR3 loop: CASSPPGQSSYNEQFF. The DNA of the CDR3 is TGTGCCAGCTCGCCACCGGGACAGAGCTCCTACAATGAGCAGTTCTTC. The full variable domain, completed using reference TRBV18 and TRBJ2-1, is NAGVMQNPRHLVRRRGQEARLRCSPMKGHSHVYWYRQLPEEGLKFMVYLQKENIIDESGMPKERFSAEFPKEGPSILRIQQVVRGDSAAYFCASSPPGQSSYNEQFFGPGTRLTVL.

In its sample, this clonotype was seen many times. V and J are TRBV3-1 and TRBJ2-2, with D possibly matching TRBD2 (5 bases). CDR1 is LGHDT, CDR2 YNNKEL, per germline (reference sequence). The V gene lost 2 bases and the J gene lost 7 bases, with 26 bases spanning the gap. This CDR3 comprises 19 residues. The CDR3 nucleotides are TGTGCCAGCAGCCAACCCGGACTCCTGGGCCCCGTTGGTGGCGGGGAGCTGTTTTTT. Protein: CASSQPGLLGPVGGGELFF.

This clonotype has ten or more counts. The chain joins TRBV11-2 to TRBJ2-7, with D hard to call. Trimming took 3 bases from V and 3 from J, leaving 9 bases between them. This CDR3 spans 13 amino acids. Germline CDR1 SGHAT, CDR2 FQNNGV. The chain's CDR3 is CASSFTGFYEQYF. The CDR3 bases are TGTGCCAGCAGCTTTACTGGGTTCTACGAGCAGTACTTC.

The sample holds many counts of this clonotype. The chain carries TRBV5-8 and TRBJ2-1; TRBD2 aligns across 11 bases. The germline gives CDR1 SGHTS, CDR2 YDEGEE. This CDR3 comprises 16 residues. J gave up 3 bases and V 4 bases, and 6 bases lay outside the gene matches. DNA for the CDR3: TGTGCCAGCAGCCCCCCCGGGACTAGCGGCTACAATGAGCAGTTCTTC. Translation: CASSPPGTSGYNEQFF.

This clonotype was observed many times. V is TRBV11-2 and J is TRBJ2-2; D not certain. This CDR3 has 14 residues. CDR1 is SGHAT and CDR2 is FQNNGV in the germline V gene. Deletions cut 0 bases from V and 6 bases from J, with 8 bases between. In DNA, the CDR3 is TGTGCCAGCAGCTTAGATCTACCCGCCGGGGAGCTGTTTTTT. This sequence encodes CASSLDLPAGELFF.